This is a list of T cell receptor beta chains from one sample in a study of cytomegalovirus exposure and HLA in healthy donors. Using immunoSEQ multiplex PCR, the repertoire was profiled, and TCRdb retains in-frame clones only, with some absent. The data show about 160,000 clones, with around 80% seen just once and roughly 0.76% held by the top ten. The material sequenced was PBMCs. All receptors come from a female donor in good health and CMV-seronegative. Each CDR3 is given with its conserved first and last residue. A D gene is named only where the DNA matches it firmly. Some rows mark clone size as missing; the rest say once, few, many or name a class of expanded clone.

d_call	v_call	cdr3_length	j_call	clone_size	cdr3_aa	cdr3_nt
-	TRBV4-2	18	TRBJ2-6	-	CASSQELPILTGANVLTF	TGTGCCAGCAGCCAAGAGCTACCCATACTAACTGGGGCCAACGTCCTGACTTTC
-	TRBV7-2	16	TRBJ2-1	-	CASSLGGGPSYNEQFF	TGTGCCAGCAGCTTAGGGGGGGGGCCCTCCTACAATGAGCAGTTCTTC
TRBD2	TRBV7-6	16	TRBJ2-3	-	CASSPLAGGLTDTQYF	TGTGCCAGCAGCCCCCTAGCGGGAGGCCTCACAGATACGCAGTATTTT
TRBD1	TRBV4-3	15	TRBJ1-2	once	CASSQVRTGYYGYTF	TGCGCCAGCAGCCAAGTGAGGACAGGGTACTATGGCTACACCTTC
-	TRBV19	12	TRBJ1-5	-	CAGFSGGRPQHF	TGTGCCGGATTTTCTGGGGGGAGGCCCCAGCATTTT
TRBD1	TRBV27	14	TRBJ1-3	-	CASRGTGSGNTIYF	TGTGCCAGCAGAGGGACAGGGTCGGGAAACACCATATATTTT
TRBD1	TRBV4-3	14	TRBJ2-7	-	CASSQPGQGHEQYF	TGCGCCAGCAGCCAACCGGGACAGGGCCACGAGCAGTACTTC
-	TRBV6-1	14	TRBJ1-4	once	CASSESPTNEKLFF	TGTGCCAGCAGTGAATCTCCAACTAATGAAAAACTGTTTTTT
-	TRBV7-2	16	TRBJ2-4	-	CASSSQLGVAKNIQYF	TGTGCCAGCAGCTCCCAGTTAGGGGTAGCCAAAAACATTCAGTACTTC
-	TRBV10-3	13	TRBJ1-5	-	CATLQGENQPQHF	TGTGCCACACTACAGGGAGAAAATCAGCCCCAGCATTTT
TRBD1	TRBV4-3	15	TRBJ1-1	-	CASSQGRDRDTEAFF	TGCGCCAGCAGCCAGGGCCGGGACAGGGACACTGAAGCTTTCTTT
TRBD2	TRBV15	18	TRBJ2-7	-	CATSLHGPRTSGPYEQYF	TGTGCCACCAGCCTACACGGACCGCGGACTAGCGGCCCCTACGAGCAGTACTTC
-	TRBV30	14	TRBJ2-5	-	CAWRAGSPGETQYF	TGTGCCTGGAGGGCGGGATCACCAGGGGAGACCCAGTACTTC
-	TRBV15	16	TRBJ1-4	-	CATSRDLDTRAEKLFF	TGTGCCACCAGCAGAGATCTTGACACGAGGGCTGAAAAACTGTTTTTT
-	TRBV7-2	13	TRBJ2-3	-	CASSLGGADTQYF	TGTGCCAGCAGCTTAGGCGGGGCAGATACGCAGTATTTT
-	TRBV10-3	15	TRBJ1-2	-	CAISGKQGTNYGYTF	TGTGCCATCAGTGGAAAACAGGGTACTAACTATGGCTACACCTTC
TRBD1	TRBV7-2	12	TRBJ1-2	-	CASSLGQGGYTF	TGTGCCAGCAGCCTCGGACAGGGCGGCTACACCTTC
-	TRBV19	14	TRBJ1-5	-	CASSRQGSNQPQHF	TGTGCCAGTAGCCGTCAGGGAAGCAATCAGCCCCAGCATTTT
-	TRBV7-3	14	TRBJ2-3	-	CASSLVGGPDTQYF	TGTGCCAGCAGCTTAGTCGGGGGGCCAGATACGCAGTATTTT
TRBD1	TRBV5-1	12	TRBJ2-3	-	CASSTGQGAQYF	TGCGCCAGCAGCACGGGACAGGGGGCGCAGTATTTT
TRBD1	TRBV7-2	17	TRBJ1-5	-	CASSLIAGGRGNQPQHF	TGTGCCAGCAGCCTAATCGCAGGGGGCAGGGGCAATCAGCCCCAGCATTTT
-	TRBV7-3	16	TRBJ2-2	once	CASSLMGGSNTGELFF	TGTGCCAGCAGCTTAATGGGCGGGTCGAACACCGGGGAGCTGTTTTTT
-	TRBV11-2	17	TRBJ1-6	-	CASSPLQIFSYNSPLHF	TGTGCCAGCAGCCCCCTTCAGATCTTCTCCTATAATTCACCCCTCCACTTT
TRBD1	TRBV6-5	14	TRBJ2-1	few	CASRTGATYNEQFF	TGTGCCAGCAGGACAGGGGCCACCTACAATGAGCAGTTCTTC
TRBD2	TRBV28	15	TRBJ2-3	-	CASSLTSGTTDTQYF	TGTGCCAGCAGTTTAACTAGCGGAACCACAGATACGCAGTATTTT
-	TRBV15	14	TRBJ2-5	-	CATSRDRLQETQYF	TGTGCCACCAGCAGAGATCGACTACAAGAGACCCAGTACTTC
TRBD1	TRBV6-6	15	TRBJ2-1	few	CASSVTGAGGNEQFF	TGTGCCAGCAGCGTAACAGGGGCCGGTGGCAATGAGCAGTTCTTC
-	TRBV5-1	12	TRBJ1-1	-	CASSWQGQKAFF	TGCGCCAGCAGCTGGCAAGGACAGAAAGCTTTCTTT
TRBD2	TRBV7-2	19	TRBJ2-2	-	CASSLVAIAGGFNTGELFF	TGTGCCAGCAGCTTAGTAGCTATAGCGGGGGGGTTCAACACCGGGGAGCTGTTTTTT
TRBD2	TRBV28	15	TRBJ2-7	-	CASRERTSHMTEQYF	TGTGCCAGCAGAGAAAGGACTAGCCATATGACCGAGCAGTACTTC
-	TRBV6-5	15	TRBJ1-3	-	CASSSYRPDRNTIYF	TGTGCCAGCAGTTCTTACAGGCCAGATCGAAACACCATATATTTT
-	TRBV7-2	15	TRBJ2-1	-	CASRNSASSYNEQFF	TGTGCCAGCAGAAATAGCGCCAGCTCCTACAATGAGCAGTTCTTC
-	TRBV4-3	15	TRBJ1-1	-	CASSRTVPEDTEAFF	TGCGCCAGCAGCCGCACAGTCCCGGAAGACACTGAAGCTTTCTTT
-	TRBV11-2	15	TRBJ1-2	once	CASSLRAGTPYGYTF	TGTGCCAGCAGCTTACGAGCCGGGACACCCTATGGCTACACCTTC
-	TRBV7-2	15	TRBJ2-1	once	CASSRAGLTFNEQFF	TGTGCCAGCAGCCGGGCGGGACTTACGTTTAATGAGCAGTTCTTC
TRBD2	TRBV11-1	15	TRBJ2-7	-	CASSLVGGRRIEQYF	TGTGCCAGCAGCTTAGTTGGCGGGAGGAGAATCGAGCAGTACTTC
-	TRBV18	15	TRBJ2-2	-	CASSSGTADTGELFF	TGTGCCAGCTCATCCGGGACTGCGGACACCGGGGAGCTGTTTTTT
-	TRBV4-3	13	TRBJ1-6	once	CASSLFGGSPLHF	TGCGCCAGCAGCCTCTTCGGCGGGTCACCCCTCCACTTT
-	TRBV19	15	TRBJ2-7	once	CASSIVPRDRYEQYF	TGTGCCAGTAGTATCGTTCCGAGGGATCGGTACGAGCAGTACTTC
TRBD1	TRBV7-9	15	TRBJ2-7	-	CASSSHRQGASEQYF	TGTGCCAGCAGCTCGCACCGACAGGGGGCGTCTGAGCAGTACTTC
TRBD2	TRBV11-2	14	TRBJ2-7	few	CASSFGTSGYEQYF	TGTGCCAGCAGCTTCGGGACTAGCGGTTACGAGCAGTACTTC
-	TRBV28	12	TRBJ2-4	-	CASSLRGNIQYF	TGTGCCAGCAGTTTAAGGGGTAACATTCAGTACTTC
TRBD2	TRBV2	18	TRBJ2-4	-	CASSEEIREELAKNIQYF	TGTGCCAGCAGTGAAGAGATACGGGAGGAGCTAGCCAAAAACATTCAGTACTTC
-	TRBV27	14	TRBJ1-2	few	CASSLLGGTPGYTF	TGTGCCAGCAGTTTATTGGGCGGGACGCCTGGCTACACCTTC
-	TRBV5-1	14	TRBJ2-7	once	CASSSMPSSYEQYF	TGCGCCAGCAGCTCAATGCCCAGCTCCTACGAGCAGTACTTC
TRBD2	TRBV11-2	15	TRBJ2-1	-	CASSQVAGSYNEQFF	TGTGCCAGCAGCCAAGTAGCGGGATCCTACAATGAGCAGTTCTTC
-	TRBV11-3	13	TRBJ1-6	few	CASSLDRYSPLHF	TGTGCCAGCAGCTTAGACCGGTATTCACCCCTCCACTTT
-	TRBV29-1	13	TRBJ1-5	-	CSVGAGRNQPQHF	TGCAGCGTTGGGGCGGGACGCAATCAGCCCCAGCATTTT
TRBD1	TRBV27	17	TRBJ2-5	few	CASSSGTGGLFRETQYF	TGTGCCAGCAGTTCCGGGACAGGGGGGCTATTCCGCGAGACCCAGTACTTC
-	TRBV7-9	13	TRBJ1-3	-	CASSSRQRNTIYF	TGTGCCAGCAGCTCCAGACAGCGAAACACCATATATTTT
-	TRBV4-3	13	TRBJ1-5	-	CASSQEGGQSQHF	TGCGCCAGCAGCCAAGAAGGCGGACAGTCCCAGCATTTT
TRBD1	TRBV4-3	13	TRBJ1-1	-	CASSQTTGGEAFF	TGCGCCAGCAGCCAAACCACAGGGGGCGAAGCTTTCTTT
-	TRBV7-3	14	TRBJ2-3	-	CASSRGIRADTQYF	TGTGCCAGCAGTAGGGGTATCAGAGCAGATACGCAGTATTTT
TRBD2	TRBV11-2	16	TRBJ2-3	-	CASSLESRGNTDTQYF	TGTGCCAGCAGCTTAGAGTCGCGGGGGAACACAGATACGCAGTATTTT
TRBD2	TRBV5-1	16	TRBJ2-1	-	CATYPEPSGGINEQFF	TGCGCCACCTACCCCGAACCAAGCGGGGGGATCAATGAGCAGTTCTTC